The sequence of this T cell receptor (beta chain) was determined in a study of shared clonotypes between healthy human individuals. Whole-study context: Plates per donor: three CD4 naive, three CD4 memory, two CD8 naive, one CD8 memory.

Here immunoSEQ multiplex PCR was the method, and the copy in TCRdb shows in-frame clones only, minus some. The table lists millions of clones, approximately 95% of them singletons. Germline V gene lookup returns CDR1 SGHAT and CDR2 FQNNGV. Trimming stripped 0 bases from V and 4 bases from J, with 10 bases between. This CDR3 spans 15 amino acids. Study-level results: The study's rarefaction showed incomplete sorted-subset sequencing despite large depth. In a few donors, around 5% of naive CD4 clonotypes appeared in common.

This clone was observed a single time. No antigen is known for it. CD8 cells classed as naive were CD45RO-negative and positively selected for CCR7, excluding terminally differentiated effector memory CD45RA+ cells. Donors comprised healthy HIV-negative adults lacking recent acute infections or vaccinations. The sample comprised naive CD8+ T cells sorted from blood. The chain joins TRBV11-2 to TRBJ2-1, with D possibly being TRBD2 (6 bases). This TCR was sampled from a man between 18 and 35 years old in good health. In DNA form, the CDR3 reads TGTGCCAGCAGCTTAGACCCTAGCGCATACAATGAGCAGTTCTTC. Residues: CASSLDPSAYNEQFF.